This TCR beta chain derives from a study of shared clonotypes between healthy human individuals. Everyone who donated was a Caucasian adult who lived in Nashville, Tennessee. The input for sorted-subset replicate PCRs was around 0.2 ug DNA, tens of thousands of T cell genomes. Generated by immunoSEQ multiplex PCR, the TCRdb table keeps only in-frame clones and is missing some. The sample contains about 1.5 million clones, 98% of which appear only once. The CDR3 is made up of 13 amino acids. Germline values: CDR1 MNHNS, CDR2 SASEGT. Trimming pared 5 bases from V and 5 bases from J, leaving 12 bases between. As regards this clone: Its antigen is still unknown.

Broader study findings: Generation probability values for non-shared clonotypes were lower than those for clonotypes shared by all four donors.

The J gene is TRBJ2-5, the V gene TRBV6-1; D is perhaps TRBD1 (5 bases). The sample was naive CD4+ T cells sorted from blood. Stated subset: CD45RA+ positively selected. This sequence was found in a man under 40 in good health. The CDR3 sequence is CASSRTMLETQYF. Written as DNA, the CDR3 is TGTGCCAGCAGTCGGACAATGTTGGAGACCCAGTACTTC.